This TCR beta chain was recorded in a study of beta chain features in type 1 diabetes (dated by TCRdb to the late 2010s). With respect to the entire study: No differences in mean age, gender distribution, total cell number or subset yield were found between patients and healthy donors. A total of some 100,000,000 sorted cells were examined across all samples, and a strong correlation was observed between cell number per subset and RNA yield. In the study, TCRB repertoires of sorted circulating CD4+ T cell subsets from recently diagnosed type 1 diabetes patients were compared with those of matched healthy donors. Whereas all 30 or so donors provided naive and central memory subsets, regulatory and stem cell-like memory subsets were isolated from just 8 patients and about 8 healthy donors.

What the work shows at the level of the full study, not this receptor alone: Naive, central memory and regulatory TCRB repertoires appeared to be more similar among patients than among healthy donors. Because small numbers of individuals were included in the HLA sub-analyses, any influence of HLA type on TCRB rearrangement was left unresolved. Sequencing cDNA rather than genomic DNA could over-represent highly expressing activated cells, although activation and CD3 levels did not differ between groups. A moderate but significant shortening of TCRB CDR3 length was observed in type 1 diabetes patients in all four CD4+ subsets. At VDJ recombination sites, patients with type 1 diabetes made fewer insertions and deleted more nucleotides, a pattern implying thymic rearrangement abnormalities. PCR might favor shorter templates, but patient and control samples were amplified and corrected together, so any skew would affect both groups equally.

The High Capacity cDNA Reverse Transcription Kit was used to reverse transcribe all of the isolated RNA, meaning that expressed TCRB transcripts were what got sequenced. Deep immunoSEQ sequencing was applied to naive, central memory and regulatory T cell samples, giving an average of around 4 million total reads per sample. Sorted cells were lysed in RLT buffer, and RNA was extracted using DNase-treated RNeasy Micro or Mini kits according to cell number. Each cell subset was processed on its own to prevent cross-contamination, while patient and healthy donor samples were processed together. The immunoSEQ multiplex PCR was used to amplify TCRB sequences from cDNA, yielding 87-bp fragments that span the CDR3 region. Sequencing of the amplicons was done on the Illumina HiSeq platform. The source study handled its data this way. PCR bias was computationally corrected using synthetic template baselines, reads within Hamming distance 2 were collapsed, and singletons that could not be merged were discarded. By aligning reads against IMGT, V, D and J genes, CDR3 length, and insertions or deletions at six rearrangement sites were assigned. Clonotype counts were normalized to sorted cell number within each subset before computing true diversity and Gini coefficients with the tcR R package. The overlap coefficient, calculated on TCRB nucleotide sequences, was used to quantify repertoire sharing. Out-of-frame TCRB sequences from naive cells were analyzed to stand in for the pre-selection repertoire. The clones in this table, taken by TCRdb from immuneACCESS, are in-frame only. Not every clone is retained; where verified, under half of the shortfall comes from an unresolved V gene, and the cause of the rest is unknown. V and J calls and clone size are copied from that table; D and trimming were computed from the DNA. The sample has 390,000 or so clones on record, about 15% of them singletons. The top ten hold less than 0.04% of the sample.

The CDR3 goes from the cysteine to the phenylalanine over 17 residues. CDR3 DNA is the only sequence kept; it has 51 bases, read in frame from the first base. CDR1 MNHEY and CDR2 SMNVEV were looked up in the germline V gene (reference sequence). Each donor gave one peripheral blood draw, averaging roughly 120 mL, which was collected into heparinised tubes. A BD FACSAria II and a panel including CD45RO, CCR7, CD25, CD127, CD95 and CD27 were used to sort naive, central memory, regulatory and stem cell-like memory CD4+ T cells. A purity above 95% was achieved for all sorted populations. PBMCs were isolated right away by Lymphoprep density gradient centrifugation and were stained directly, without culture. To minimize batch effects, samples were stained and sorted in pairs, one healthy donor with one patient per experiment. About this clone itself: Its cognate antigen has yet to be identified. A read error may produce the germline difference seen at one junction end.

Sequenced sample: naive CD4+ T cells from blood. Sample cell subset or site, as interpreted from the label and publication: true naive CD4+ T cells. This TCR was recovered from a young man in good health. The chain joins TRBV27 to TRBJ2-1; TRBD1 is possibly the D segment (5 matching bases). In nucleotide form, the sequence is TGTGCCAGCAGTCTATCCCCAGGGCGAAGCTCCTACAATGAGCAGTTCTTC. This gives the protein CASSLSPGRSSYNEQFF.